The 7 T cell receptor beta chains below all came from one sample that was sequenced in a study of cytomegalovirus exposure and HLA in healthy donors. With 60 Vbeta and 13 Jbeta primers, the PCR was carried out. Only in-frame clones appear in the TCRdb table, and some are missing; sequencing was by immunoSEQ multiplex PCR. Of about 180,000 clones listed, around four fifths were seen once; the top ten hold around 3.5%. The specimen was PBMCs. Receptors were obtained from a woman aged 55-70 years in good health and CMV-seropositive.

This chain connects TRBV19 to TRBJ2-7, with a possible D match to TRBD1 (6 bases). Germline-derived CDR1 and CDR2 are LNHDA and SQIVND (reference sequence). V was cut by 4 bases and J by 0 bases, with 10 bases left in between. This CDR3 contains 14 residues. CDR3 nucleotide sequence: TGTGCCAGTAGTAACCGGGACACCTCCTACGAGCAGTACTTC. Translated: CASSNRDTSYEQYF.

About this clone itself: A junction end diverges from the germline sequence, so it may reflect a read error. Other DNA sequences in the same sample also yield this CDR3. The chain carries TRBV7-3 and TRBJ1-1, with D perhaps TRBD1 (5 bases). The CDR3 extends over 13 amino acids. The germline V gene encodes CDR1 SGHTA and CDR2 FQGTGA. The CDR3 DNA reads TGTGCCAGCAGCCCCGGTCGGGGGTCTGAAGCCTTCTTT. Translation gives CASSPGRGSEAFF.

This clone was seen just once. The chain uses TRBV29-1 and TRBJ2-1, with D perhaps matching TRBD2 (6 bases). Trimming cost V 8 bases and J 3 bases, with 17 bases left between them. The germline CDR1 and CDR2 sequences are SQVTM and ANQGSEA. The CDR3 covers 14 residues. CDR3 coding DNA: TGCAGCATTTCCTCCCGGGACTTCTACAATGAGCAGTTCTTC. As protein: CSISSRDFYNEQFF.

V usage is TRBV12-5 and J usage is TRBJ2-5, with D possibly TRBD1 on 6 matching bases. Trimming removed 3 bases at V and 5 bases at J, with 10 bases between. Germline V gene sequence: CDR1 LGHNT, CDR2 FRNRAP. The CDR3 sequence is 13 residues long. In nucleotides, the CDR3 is TGTGCTAGTGGTTTAGGGGGAGATGAGACCCAGTACTTC. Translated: CASGLGGDETQYF. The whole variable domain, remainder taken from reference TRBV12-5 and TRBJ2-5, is DARVTQTPRHKVTEMGQEVTMRCQPILGHNTVFWYRQTMMQGLELLAYFRNRAPLDDSGMPKDRFSAEMPDATLATLKIQPSEPRDSAVYFCASGLGGDETQYFGPGTRLLVL.

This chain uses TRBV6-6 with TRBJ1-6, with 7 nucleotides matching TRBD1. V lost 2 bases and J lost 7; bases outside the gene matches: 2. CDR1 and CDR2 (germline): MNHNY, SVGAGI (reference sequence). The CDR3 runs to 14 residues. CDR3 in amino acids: CASSYRGHNSPLHF. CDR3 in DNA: TGTGCCAGCAGTTACAGGGGGCACAATTCACCCCTCCACTTT.

The CDR3 nucleotides are TGTGCCAGCAGCTTATCGAGCGGCACAGATACGCAGTATTTT. It yields the protein CASSLSSGTDTQYF. The genes are TRBV7-3 and TRBJ2-3; D ambiguous. Germline CDR1 SGHTA, CDR2 FQGTGA. The CDR3 loop spans 14 amino acids. Trimming shortened V by 2 bases and J by 1 base, and 7 bases separated the two germline ends.

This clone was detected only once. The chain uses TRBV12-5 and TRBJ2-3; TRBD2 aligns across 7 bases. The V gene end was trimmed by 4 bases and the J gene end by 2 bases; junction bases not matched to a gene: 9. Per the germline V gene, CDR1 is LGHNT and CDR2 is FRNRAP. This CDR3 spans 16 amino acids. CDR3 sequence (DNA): TGTGCTAGTGGTTCCGGACTAGACGGTGACACAGATACGCAGTATTTT. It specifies CASGSGLDGDTDTQYF.